This T cell receptor (beta chain) comes out of a study of blood T cell repertoires in COVID-19. Study summary: Specimens from acute and convalescent COVID-19 originated in the United States, Italy and Spain.

With V trimmed by 6 bases and J by 2 bases, 5 bases remained unmatched. Germline V gives CDR1 ENHRY, CDR2 SYGVKD. CDR3 length equals 14 residues. The method was immunoSEQ multiplex PCR; TCRdb's version includes in-frame clones alone and lacks a portion of them. The sample carries 280,000 or so clones, roughly 86% recorded once. Recruits, aged about 18 to 100 years, lived in 24 US areas. The clonotype originates from a woman in her forties or fifties who had been exposed to COVID-19. This chain uses TRBV10-3 with TRBJ1-2; 8 bases map to TRBD1. The sequenced sample was PBMCs or T cells enriched from blood (not recorded which). The CDR3 DNA is TGTGCCATCAGGGGACAGGTCGGGAACTATGGCTACACCTTC. This encodes CAIRGQVGNYGYTF.